This is a list of T cell receptor beta chains from one sample in a study of blood T cell repertoires in COVID-19. The repertoire was sequenced with immunoSEQ multiplex PCR; TCRdb's copy has only in-frame clones and lacks some. In the table there are about 130,000 clones, approximately 89% of which are singletons. The specimen was peripheral blood. Receptors originate from a human donor in a cohort sampled during active COVID-19. CDR3s include the opening cysteine and the closing phenylalanine or tryptophan.

TRBV19 | CASSIPRDRGTSSYEQYF
TRBV6-5 | CASSKRRGEKLFF
TRBV19 | CASRGYRALDYGYTF
TRBV7-7 | CASSLALAGLFANTGELFF
TRBV2 | CASSERGSGTFTGELFF
TRBV16 | CASSETGSLAGELFF
TRBV24-1 | CATSDLHGPTTGELFF
TRBV7-9 | CASSFQTGAHTDTQYF
TRBV6-2/TRBV6-3 | CASSTYMDINYGYTF
TRBV11-2 | CASSLGGLAGGTDTQYF
TRBV5-1 | CASHFSGSSDTQYF
TRBV15 | CATSMAASGGTDTQYF
TRBV9 | CASSDAVGLAENTGELFF
TRBV10-1 | CASSEQSGATGELFF
TRBV9 | CASSEGPTVMNTEAFF
TRBV4-3 | CASSQGNPGATGKGYGYTF
TRBV11-2 | CASSLSAGSTGASEQFF
TRBV12-3/TRBV12-4 | CASSHTTGELFF
TRBV11-3 | CASSSATSVGETQYF
TRBV7-2 | CASSHTPLNEAFF
TRBV6-4 | CASKRDMNTEAFF
TRBV18 | CASSPRWWADTQYF
TRBV15 | CATSRDLQGAGEQYF
TRBV11-1 | CASSLTQLTMNTEAFF
TRBV4-1 | CASSFRGLAEGTDTQYF
TRBV19 | CASSIGLAGGRTDTQYF
TRBV13 | CASSLGLAGVDEQYF
TRBV12-3/TRBV12-4 | CASSRDRETEAFF
TRBV6-5 | CASSFSRGYTF
TRBV5-4 | CASSPGQETYGYTF
TRBV11-2 | CASSGAGFARGYTF
TRBV10-3 | CAISESASGTDTQYF